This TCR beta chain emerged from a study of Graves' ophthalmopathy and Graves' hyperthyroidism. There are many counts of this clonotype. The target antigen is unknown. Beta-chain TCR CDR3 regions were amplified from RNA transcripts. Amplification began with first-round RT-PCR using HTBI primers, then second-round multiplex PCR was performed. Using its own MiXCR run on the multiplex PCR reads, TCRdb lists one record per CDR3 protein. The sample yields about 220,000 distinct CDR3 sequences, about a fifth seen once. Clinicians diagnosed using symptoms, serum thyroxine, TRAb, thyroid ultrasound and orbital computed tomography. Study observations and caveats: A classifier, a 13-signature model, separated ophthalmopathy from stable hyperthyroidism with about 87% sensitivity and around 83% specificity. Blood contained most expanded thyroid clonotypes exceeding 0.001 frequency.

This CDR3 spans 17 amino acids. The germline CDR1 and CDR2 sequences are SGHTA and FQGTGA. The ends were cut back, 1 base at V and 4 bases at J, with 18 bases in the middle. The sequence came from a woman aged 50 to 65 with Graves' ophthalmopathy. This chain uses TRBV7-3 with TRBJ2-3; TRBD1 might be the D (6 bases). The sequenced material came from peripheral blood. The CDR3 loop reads CASSLNNDLKGADTQYF. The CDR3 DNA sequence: TGTGCCAGCAGCTTAAATAACGATCTTAAGGGGGCAGATACGCAGTATTTT.